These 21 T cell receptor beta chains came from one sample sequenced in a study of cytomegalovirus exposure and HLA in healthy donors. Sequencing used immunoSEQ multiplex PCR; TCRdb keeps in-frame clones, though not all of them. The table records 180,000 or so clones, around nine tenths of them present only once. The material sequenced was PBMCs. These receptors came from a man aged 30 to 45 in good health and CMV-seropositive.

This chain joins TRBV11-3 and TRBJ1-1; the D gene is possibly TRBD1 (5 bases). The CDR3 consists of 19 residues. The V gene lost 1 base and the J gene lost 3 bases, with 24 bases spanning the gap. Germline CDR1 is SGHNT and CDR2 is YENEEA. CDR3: CASSLGYSRDYSSYTEAFF. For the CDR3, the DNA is TGTGCCAGCAGCTTAGGATACAGCAGGGATTACTCGTCGTACACTGAAGCTTTCTTT.

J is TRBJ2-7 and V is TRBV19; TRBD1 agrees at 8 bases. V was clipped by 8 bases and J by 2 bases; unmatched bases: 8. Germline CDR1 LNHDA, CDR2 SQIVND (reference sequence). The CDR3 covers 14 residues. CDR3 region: CASGTDRGTYEQYF. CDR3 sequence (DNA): TGTGCCAGTGGAACTGACAGGGGCACCTACGAGCAGTACTTC. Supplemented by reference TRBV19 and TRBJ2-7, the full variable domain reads DGGITQSPKYLFRKEGQNVTLSCEQNLNHDAMYWYRQDPGQGLRLIYYSQIVNDFQKGDIAEGYSVSREKKESFPLTVTSAQKNPTAFYLCASGTDRGTYEQYFGPGTRLTVT.

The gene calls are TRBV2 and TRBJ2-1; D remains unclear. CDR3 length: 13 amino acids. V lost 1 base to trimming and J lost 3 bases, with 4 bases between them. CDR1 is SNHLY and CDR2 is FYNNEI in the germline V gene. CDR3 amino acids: CASSEGVYNEQFF. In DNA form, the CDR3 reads TGTGCCAGCAGTGAAGGGGTCTACAATGAGCAGTTCTTC.

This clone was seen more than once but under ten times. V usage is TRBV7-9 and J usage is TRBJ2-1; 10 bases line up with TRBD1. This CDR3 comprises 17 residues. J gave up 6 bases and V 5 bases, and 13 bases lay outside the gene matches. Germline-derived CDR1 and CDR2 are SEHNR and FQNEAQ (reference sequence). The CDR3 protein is CASSPKSDRGEFNEQFF. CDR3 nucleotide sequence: TGTGCCAGCAGCCCTAAATCGGACAGGGGGGAATTCAATGAGCAGTTCTTC.

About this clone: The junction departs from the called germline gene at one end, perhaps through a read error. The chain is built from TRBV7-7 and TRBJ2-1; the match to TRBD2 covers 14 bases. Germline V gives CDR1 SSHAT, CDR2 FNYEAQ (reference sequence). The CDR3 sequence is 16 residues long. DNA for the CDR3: TGTGCTAGCAGCCCTGAGACTAGCGGGAGGGCCTTCGAGCAGTTCTTC. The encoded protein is CASSPETSGRAFEQFF.

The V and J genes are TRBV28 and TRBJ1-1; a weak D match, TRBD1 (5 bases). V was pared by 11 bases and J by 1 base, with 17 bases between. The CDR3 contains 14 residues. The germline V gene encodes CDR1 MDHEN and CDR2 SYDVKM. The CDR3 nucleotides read TGTGCCGCCAACTTGGGACGAAAGAACACTGAAGCTTTCTTT. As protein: CAANLGRKNTEAFF.

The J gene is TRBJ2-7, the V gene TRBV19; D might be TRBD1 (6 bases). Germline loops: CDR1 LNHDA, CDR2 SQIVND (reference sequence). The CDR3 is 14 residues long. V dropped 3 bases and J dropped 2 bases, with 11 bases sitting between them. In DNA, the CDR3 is TGTGCCAGTAGTATCGGACAGCAGACCTACGAGCAGTACTTC. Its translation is CASSIGQQTYEQYF. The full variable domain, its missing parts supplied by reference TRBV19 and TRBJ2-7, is DGGITQSPKYLFRKEGQNVTLSCEQNLNHDAMYWYRQDPGQGLRLIYYSQIVNDFQKGDIAEGYSVSREKKESFPLTVTSAQKNPTAFYLCASSIGQQTYEQYFGPGTRLTVT.

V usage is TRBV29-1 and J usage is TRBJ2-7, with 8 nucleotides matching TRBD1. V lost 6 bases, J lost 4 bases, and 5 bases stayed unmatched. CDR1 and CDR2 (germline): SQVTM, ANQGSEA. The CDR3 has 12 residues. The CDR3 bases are TGCAGCGTAGGGACAGGACTTTACGAGCAGTACTTC. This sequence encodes CSVGTGLYEQYF.

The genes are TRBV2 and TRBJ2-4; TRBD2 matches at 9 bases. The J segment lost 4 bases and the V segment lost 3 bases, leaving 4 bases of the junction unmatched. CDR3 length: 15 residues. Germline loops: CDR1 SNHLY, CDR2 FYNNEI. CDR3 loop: CASSERGGYKNIQYF. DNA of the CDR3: TGTGCCAGCAGTGAGCGGGGGGGATATAAAAACATTCAGTACTTC.

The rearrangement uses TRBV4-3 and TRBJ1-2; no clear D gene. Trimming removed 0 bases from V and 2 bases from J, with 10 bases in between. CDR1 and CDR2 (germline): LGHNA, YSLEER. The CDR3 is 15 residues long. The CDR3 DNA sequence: TGCGCCAGCAGCCAAGAGATACACAGCAACTATGGCTACACCTTC. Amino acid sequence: CASSQEIHSNYGYTF.

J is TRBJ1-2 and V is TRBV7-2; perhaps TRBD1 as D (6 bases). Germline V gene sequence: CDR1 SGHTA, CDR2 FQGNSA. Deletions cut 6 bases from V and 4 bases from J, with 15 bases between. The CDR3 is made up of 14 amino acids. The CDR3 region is CASSFDRQFYGYTF. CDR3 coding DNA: TGTGCCAGCAGTTTCGACAGGCAATTCTATGGCTACACCTTC.

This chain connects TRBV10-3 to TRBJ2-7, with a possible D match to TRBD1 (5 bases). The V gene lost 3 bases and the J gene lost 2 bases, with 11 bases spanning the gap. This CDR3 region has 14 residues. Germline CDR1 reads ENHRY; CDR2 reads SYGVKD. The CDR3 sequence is CAISEDSLPYEQYF. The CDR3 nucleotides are TGTGCCATCAGTGAAGACAGCTTACCCTACGAGCAGTACTTC.

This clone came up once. The CDR3 DNA reads as TGCAGTGCTGAGGGGGATACGCAGTATTTT. Residues: CSAEGDTQYF. This chain uses TRBV20-1 with TRBJ2-3; TRBD1 or TRBD2 may be the D gene (5 bases each). Germline loops: CDR1 DFQATT, CDR2 SNEGSKA (reference sequence). CDR3 size: 10 residues. With 5 bases removed from V and 6 bases from J, the gap between germline ends came to 6 bases.

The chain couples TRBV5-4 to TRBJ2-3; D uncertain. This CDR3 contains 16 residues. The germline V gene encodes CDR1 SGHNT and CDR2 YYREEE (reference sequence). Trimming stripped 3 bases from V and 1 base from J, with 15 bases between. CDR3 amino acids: CASSSLVTRGTDTQYF. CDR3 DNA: TGTGCCAGCAGCTCCCTCGTCACCCGGGGCACAGATACGCAGTATTTT.

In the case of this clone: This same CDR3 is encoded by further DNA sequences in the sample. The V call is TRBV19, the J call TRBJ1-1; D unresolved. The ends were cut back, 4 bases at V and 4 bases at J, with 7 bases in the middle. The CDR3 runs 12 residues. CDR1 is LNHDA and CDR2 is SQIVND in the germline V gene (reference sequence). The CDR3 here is CASSRWGTEAFF. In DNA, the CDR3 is TGTGCCAGTAGTAGGTGGGGCACTGAAGCTTTCTTT.

CDR3: CASSFSPRASNTGELFF. The CDR3 nucleotides are TGTGCCAGCAGCTTCTCGCCGAGGGCCTCGAACACCGGGGAGCTGTTTTTT. The chain carries TRBV11-3 and TRBJ2-2, with D perhaps matching TRBD2 (5 bases). CDR1 and CDR2 (germline): SGHNT, YENEEA. Between the trimmed V and J ends, which lost 3 bases and 0 bases, there was a span of 14 bases. The CDR3 is 17 amino acids.

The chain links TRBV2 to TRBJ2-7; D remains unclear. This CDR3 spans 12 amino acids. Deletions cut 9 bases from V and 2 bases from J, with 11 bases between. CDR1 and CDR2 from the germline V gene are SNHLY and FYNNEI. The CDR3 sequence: CARRIGTYEQYF. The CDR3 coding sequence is TGTGCCAGACGGATAGGGACCTACGAGCAGTACTTC.

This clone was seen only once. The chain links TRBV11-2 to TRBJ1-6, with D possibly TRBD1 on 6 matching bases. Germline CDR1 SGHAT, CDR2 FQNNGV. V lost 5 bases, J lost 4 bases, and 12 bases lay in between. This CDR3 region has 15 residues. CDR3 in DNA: TGTGCCAGCAGCCTAGCCGGGACATATAATTCACCCCTCCACTTT. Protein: CASSLAGTYNSPLHF.

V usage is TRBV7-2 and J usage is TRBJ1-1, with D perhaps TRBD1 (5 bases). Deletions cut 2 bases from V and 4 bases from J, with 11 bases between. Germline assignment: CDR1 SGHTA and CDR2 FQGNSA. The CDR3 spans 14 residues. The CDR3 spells CASSLSGRATEAFF. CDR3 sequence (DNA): TGTGCCAGCAGCTTAAGCGGCAGGGCCACTGAAGCTTTCTTT.

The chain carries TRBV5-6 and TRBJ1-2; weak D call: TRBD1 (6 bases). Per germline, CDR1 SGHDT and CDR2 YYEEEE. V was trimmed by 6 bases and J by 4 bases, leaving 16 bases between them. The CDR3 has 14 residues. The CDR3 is CASTMPGASYGYTF. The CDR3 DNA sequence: TGTGCCAGCACCATGCCGGGGGCCTCCTATGGCTACACCTTC.

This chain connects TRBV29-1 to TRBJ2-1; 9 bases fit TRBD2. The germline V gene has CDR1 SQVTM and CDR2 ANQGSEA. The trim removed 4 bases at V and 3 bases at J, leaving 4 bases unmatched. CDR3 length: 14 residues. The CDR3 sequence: CSVVPSGVYNEQFF. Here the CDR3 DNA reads TGCAGCGTTGTCCCTAGCGGGGTCTACAATGAGCAGTTCTTC.